This T cell receptor (beta chain) originates from a study of blood T cell repertoires in COVID-19. Across the study: The origin of the acute and convalescent COVID-19 samples was the United States, Italy and Spain. The cDNA or gDNA used as material had been derived from T cells, B-cell-depleted T cells, or PBMCs.

The germline V gene encodes CDR1 GTSNPN and CDR2 SVGIG (reference sequence). This CDR3 contains 16 residues. With V trimmed by 3 bases and J by 7 bases, 10 bases remained unmatched. In the original processing: Amplification of reference gene primers was used by the study to estimate nucleated cell counts. Using immunoSEQ multiplex PCR, the repertoire was profiled, and TCRdb retains in-frame clones only, with some absent. The V and J calls and clone size are taken from that table; D and trimming were inferred from the DNA. In the table there are 70,000 or so clones, more than 90% of which are singletons.

This receptor was taken from a human donor in a cohort sampled during active COVID-19. Source material: peripheral blood. This rearrangement joins TRBV30 to TRBJ2-1; 12 bases are a match to TRBD2. The CDR3 region is CAWSSMTSGRWNEQFF. The CDR3 coding sequence is TGTGCCTGGAGCTCCATGACTAGCGGGAGATGGAATGAGCAGTTCTTC.